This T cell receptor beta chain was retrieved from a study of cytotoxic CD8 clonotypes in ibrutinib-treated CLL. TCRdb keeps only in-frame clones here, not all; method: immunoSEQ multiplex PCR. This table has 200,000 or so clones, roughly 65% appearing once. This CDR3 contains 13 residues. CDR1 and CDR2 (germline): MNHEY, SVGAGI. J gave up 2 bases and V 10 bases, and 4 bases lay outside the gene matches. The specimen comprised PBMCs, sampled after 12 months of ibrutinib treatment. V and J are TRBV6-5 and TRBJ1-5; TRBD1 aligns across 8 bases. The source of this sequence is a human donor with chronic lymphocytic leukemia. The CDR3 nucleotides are TGTGCCACAGGGGGCTTGGGCAATCAGCCCCAGCATTTT. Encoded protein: CATGGLGNQPQHF.